The rows below give T cell receptor beta chains drawn from one sample of a study of cytomegalovirus exposure and HLA in healthy donors. Produced via immunoSEQ multiplex PCR; TCRdb's table is partial and in-frame only. The sample contains approximately 130,000 clones, approximately 80% of which appear only once. The specimen was PBMCs. Every receptor here comes from a man in his fifties or sixties in good health and CMV-seronegative. CDR3s leave out the opening cysteine and the closing phenylalanine or tryptophan.

j_call: TRBJ2-3
v_call: TRBV29-1
cdr3_aa: SVGTSNTDTQY

j_call: TRBJ2-3
v_call: TRBV7-2
cdr3_aa: ASTRLAGWDTQY

j_call: TRBJ2-7
v_call: TRBV10-3
cdr3_aa: AIRGQGPYEQY

j_call: TRBJ2-1
v_call: TRBV9
cdr3_aa: ASSVARSGRVNEQF

j_call: TRBJ1-5
v_call: TRBV9
cdr3_aa: ASSAGQGSAGPQH

j_call: TRBJ2-2
v_call: TRBV28
cdr3_aa: ASRAGTSVGELF

j_call: TRBJ2-7
v_call: TRBV9
cdr3_aa: ASSVDIGGNYEQY

j_call: TRBJ2-1
v_call: TRBV28
cdr3_aa: AGAGAIVNEQF

j_call: TRBJ1-1
v_call: TRBV7-9
cdr3_aa: ASSTGTGVFRAF

j_call: TRBJ2-7
v_call: TRBV19
cdr3_aa: ASSIGSRTSGTYEQY

j_call: TRBJ2-7
v_call: TRBV29-1
cdr3_aa: SVARQGIYEQY

j_call: TRBJ2-3
v_call: TRBV7-9
cdr3_aa: ASSLRSQGLLGDTQY

j_call: TRBJ2-1
v_call: TRBV5-1
cdr3_aa: ASSSDPGSQTEQF

j_call: TRBJ2-2
v_call: TRBV7-2
cdr3_aa: ASSLGQVNTGELF

j_call: TRBJ1-1
v_call: TRBV19
cdr3_aa: ASSVNRGAEAF

j_call: TRBJ2-1
v_call: TRBV4-2
cdr3_aa: VSSQGSERSSYNEQF

j_call: TRBJ1-5
v_call: TRBV10-1
cdr3_aa: ASSESFPTRHKPQH

j_call: TRBJ2-2
v_call: TRBV5-8
cdr3_aa: ASSHWAVTGGELF

j_call: TRBJ1-2
v_call: TRBV28
cdr3_aa: ASSPRDSLSYGYT

j_call: TRBJ2-7
v_call: TRBV5-1
cdr3_aa: ASSLGTGGVGYEQY

j_call: TRBJ2-3
v_call: TRBV5-1
cdr3_aa: ASSSSGNTDTQY

j_call: TRBJ1-5
v_call: TRBV7-8
cdr3_aa: ASSFAQGGINQPQH

j_call: TRBJ1-5
v_call: TRBV7-2
cdr3_aa: ASSRQGGITQPQH

j_call: TRBJ1-1
v_call: TRBV9
cdr3_aa: ASSPRGWGTEAF

j_call: TRBJ2-3
v_call: TRBV19
cdr3_aa: ASREVWGADTQY

j_call: TRBJ2-2
v_call: TRBV2
cdr3_aa: ASDPGGLTGELF

j_call: TRBJ1-2
v_call: TRBV7-9
cdr3_aa: SKGDLATGYT

j_call: TRBJ2-1
v_call: TRBV29-1
cdr3_aa: SVREWDKNNEQF

j_call: TRBJ2-5
v_call: TRBV5-1
cdr3_aa: ASSLLAGGPQETQY

j_call: TRBJ2-7
v_call: TRBV28
cdr3_aa: ASSYQGAHEQY

j_call: TRBJ2-7
v_call: TRBV11-2
cdr3_aa: ASSHQYEQY

j_call: TRBJ1-1
v_call: TRBV29-1
cdr3_aa: SVDGPF

j_call: TRBJ2-5
v_call: TRBV29-1
cdr3_aa: SVFSGGAETQY

j_call: TRBJ2-6
v_call: TRBV5-1
cdr3_aa: ASTLGGTGANVLT

j_call: TRBJ1-4
v_call: TRBV28
cdr3_aa: ASSTTGANEKLF

j_call: TRBJ2-5
v_call: TRBV7-9
cdr3_aa: ASSFLRDRGQETQY